This T cell receptor (beta chain) was recorded in a study of vaccination effects on CD4 cells after COVID-19. Antigen-specific CD4+ T cells expanded by the ViraFEST assay with viral peptide pools were then sequenced. After more than 8 days in culture, the CD4+ T cells were isolated. No vaccinee had earlier SARS-CoV-2 infection, and nucleocapsid antibodies were negative. Assay: immunoSEQ multiplex PCR; the TCRdb copy retains only in-frame clones and omits some. Here the sample spans tens of thousands of clones, 55% to 75% being singletons. For this clone: The antigen remains unidentified.

Specimen: CD4+ T cells from PBMCs cultured with HCoV-229E spike peptides, collected before COVID-19 vaccination. The TCR sequence derives from a human donor who received a COVID-19 vaccine.

The CDR3 DNA sequence: TGTGCCAGCAGCCAGGTCCCAGGCACTGAAGCTTTCTTT. Translated: CASSQVPGTEAFF. This chain connects TRBV3-1 (or the pseudogene TRBV3-2) to TRBJ1-1, with no clear D. The CDR3 contains 13 residues. The germline V gene has CDR1 LGHDT and CDR2 YNNKEL (reference sequence). Trimming shortened V by 3 bases and J by 4 bases, and 9 bases separated the two germline ends.